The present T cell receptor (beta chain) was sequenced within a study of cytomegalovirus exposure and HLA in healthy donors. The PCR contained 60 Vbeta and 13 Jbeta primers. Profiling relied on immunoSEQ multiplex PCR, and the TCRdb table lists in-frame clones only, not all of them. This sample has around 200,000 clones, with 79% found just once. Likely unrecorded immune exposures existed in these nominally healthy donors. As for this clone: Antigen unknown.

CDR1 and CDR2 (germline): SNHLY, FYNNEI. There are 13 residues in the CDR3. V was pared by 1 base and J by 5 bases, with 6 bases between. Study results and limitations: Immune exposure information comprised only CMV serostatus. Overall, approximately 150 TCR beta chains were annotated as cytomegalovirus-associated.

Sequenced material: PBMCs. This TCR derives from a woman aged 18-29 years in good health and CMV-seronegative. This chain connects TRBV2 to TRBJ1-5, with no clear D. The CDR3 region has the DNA TGTGCCAGCAGTGAAGACAGCCATCAGCCCCAGCATTTT. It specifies CASSEDSHQPQHF.